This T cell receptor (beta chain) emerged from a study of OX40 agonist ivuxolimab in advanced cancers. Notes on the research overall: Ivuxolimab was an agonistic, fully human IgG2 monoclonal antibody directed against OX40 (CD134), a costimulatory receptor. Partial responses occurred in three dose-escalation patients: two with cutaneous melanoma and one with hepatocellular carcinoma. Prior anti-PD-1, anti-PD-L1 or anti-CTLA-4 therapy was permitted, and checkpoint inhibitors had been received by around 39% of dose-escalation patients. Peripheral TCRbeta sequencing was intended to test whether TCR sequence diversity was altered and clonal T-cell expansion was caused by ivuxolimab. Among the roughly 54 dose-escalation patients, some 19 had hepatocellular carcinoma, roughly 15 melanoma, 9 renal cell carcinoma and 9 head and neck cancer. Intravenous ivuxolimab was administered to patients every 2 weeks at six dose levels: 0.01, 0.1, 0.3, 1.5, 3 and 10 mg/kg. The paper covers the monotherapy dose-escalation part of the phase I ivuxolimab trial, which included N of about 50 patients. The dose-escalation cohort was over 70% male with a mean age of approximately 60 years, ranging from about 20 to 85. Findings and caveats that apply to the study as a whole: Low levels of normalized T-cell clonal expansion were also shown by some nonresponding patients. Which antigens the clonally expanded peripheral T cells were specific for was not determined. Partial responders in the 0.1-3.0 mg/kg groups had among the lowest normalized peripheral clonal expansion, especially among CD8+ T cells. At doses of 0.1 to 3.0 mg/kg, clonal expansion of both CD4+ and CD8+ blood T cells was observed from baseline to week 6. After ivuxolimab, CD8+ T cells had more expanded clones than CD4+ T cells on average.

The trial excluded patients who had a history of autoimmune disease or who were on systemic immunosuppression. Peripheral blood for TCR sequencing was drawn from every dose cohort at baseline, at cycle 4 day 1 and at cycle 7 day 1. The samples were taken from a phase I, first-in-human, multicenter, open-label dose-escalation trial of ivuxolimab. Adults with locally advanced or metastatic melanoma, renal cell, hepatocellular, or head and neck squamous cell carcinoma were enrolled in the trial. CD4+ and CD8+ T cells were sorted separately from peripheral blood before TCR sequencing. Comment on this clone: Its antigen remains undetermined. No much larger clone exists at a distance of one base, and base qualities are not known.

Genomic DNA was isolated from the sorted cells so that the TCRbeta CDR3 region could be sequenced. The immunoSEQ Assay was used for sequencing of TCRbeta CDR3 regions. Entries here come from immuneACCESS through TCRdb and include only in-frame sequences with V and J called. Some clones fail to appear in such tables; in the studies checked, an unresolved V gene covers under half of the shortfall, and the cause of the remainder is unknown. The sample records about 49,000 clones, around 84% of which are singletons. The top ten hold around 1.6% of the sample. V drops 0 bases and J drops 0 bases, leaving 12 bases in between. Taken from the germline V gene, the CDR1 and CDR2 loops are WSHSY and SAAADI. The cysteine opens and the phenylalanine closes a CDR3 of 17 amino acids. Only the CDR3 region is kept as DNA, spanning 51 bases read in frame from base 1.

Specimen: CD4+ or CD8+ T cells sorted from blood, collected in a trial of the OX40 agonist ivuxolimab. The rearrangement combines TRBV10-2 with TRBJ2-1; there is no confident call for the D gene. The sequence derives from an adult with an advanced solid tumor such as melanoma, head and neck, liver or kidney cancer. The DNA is TGCGCCAGCAGTGAGTCAGGATGGTACCGCTCCTACAATGAGCAGTTCTTC. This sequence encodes CASSESGWYRSYNEQFF.